This TCR beta chain was sequenced for a study of blood T cell repertoires in COVID-19. For the study at large: Acute-phase and convalescent COVID-19 samples originated in the United States, Italy and Spain.

Germline CDR1 and CDR2: LNHDA and SQIVND (reference sequence). Trimming took off 7 bases at V and 1 base at J, with 14 bases between the two ends. The CDR3 is 15 amino acids. Methods used by the authors: It was from reference gene primer amplification that nucleated cell counts were estimated. TCRdb's copy holds only in-frame clones and misses some; the assay was immunoSEQ multiplex PCR. V, J and clone size reflect that table, while D and trimming were determined from the DNA. The sample records under 250,000 clones, roughly 89% being singletons. The chain has TRBV19 and TRBJ2-1; a weak D match, TRBD2 (5 bases). The TCR was taken from a woman aged 40 to 49 who had recovered from COVID-19. The sample was peripheral blood. CDR3 nucleotides: TGTGCCAGTACCCCGTCGGGGAGATCCTACAATGAGCAGTTCTTC. It translates to CASTPSGRSYNEQFF. Filled out from reference TRBV19 and TRBJ2-1, the complete variable domain reads DGGITQSPKYLFRKEGQNVTLSCEQNLNHDAMYWYRQDPGQGLRLIYYSQIVNDFQKGDIAEGYSVSREKKESFPLTVTSAQKNPTAFYLCASTPSGRSYNEQFFGPGTRLTVL.